This T cell receptor beta chain was observed in a study of cytomegalovirus exposure and HLA in healthy donors. Study in general: Later, an analysis reported that the roughly 120 validation repertoires had used the same platform as the roughly 720 first-cohort repertoires.

Profiled with immunoSEQ multiplex PCR; TCRdb holds only in-frame clones, not every one. The table includes some 90,000 clones, around 88% detected once. Worth noting for this clone: The antigen is undetermined.

Points from the study as a whole: Per published reports, the classifier diagnosed cytomegalovirus status with high specificity and sensitivity. Researchers counted around 150 TCR beta chains as cytomegalovirus-associated.

Germline values: CDR1 LNHDA, CDR2 SQIVND (reference sequence). The CDR3 loop spans 13 amino acids. V was clipped by 6 bases and J by 4 bases; unmatched bases: 3. This TCR derives from a woman in her twenties or thirties in good health and CMV-seronegative. This chain joins TRBV19 and TRBJ1-1, with TRBD1 matching 9 bases. The sequencing sample was made of PBMCs. The CDR3 here is CASSDRGITEAFF. In DNA form, the CDR3 reads TGTGCCAGTAGCGACAGGGGGATCACTGAAGCTTTCTTT. The variable domain in full, completed from reference TRBV19 and TRBJ1-1, reads DGGITQSPKYLFRKEGQNVTLSCEQNLNHDAMYWYRQDPGQGLRLIYYSQIVNDFQKGDIAEGYSVSREKKESFPLTVTSAQKNPTAFYLCASSDRGITEAFFGQGTRLTVV.